This passage covers 3 T cell receptor beta chains from one sample sequenced in a study of technical replicates of blood from a handful of donors. The protocol was immunoSEQ multiplex PCR, while the TCRdb copy is restricted to in-frame clones and leaves out a portion. The sample consists of tens of thousands of clones, about 93% of them appearing once. The specimen was T cells isolated from PBMCs. Receptor source: a human donor in good health.

The rearrangement joins TRBV7-3 to TRBJ2-5, with 9 bases matching TRBD1. Germline CDR1 reads SGHTA; CDR2 reads FQGTGA. V lost 5 bases, J lost 2 bases, and 3 bases stayed unmatched. The CDR3 consists of 14 residues. The CDR3 DNA reads as TGTGCCAGCAGCGGGGGACAGGGACAAGAGACCCAGTACTTC. This sequence encodes CASSGGQGQETQYF.

The table lists this clone with a count of one. The gene calls are TRBV2 and TRBJ1-1, with D unclear. Trimming removed 6 bases from V and 1 base from J, with 12 bases in between. Germline CDR1 SNHLY, CDR2 FYNNEI. The CDR3 length is 14 residues. This CDR3 reads CASSDARQNTEAFF. CDR3 in DNA: TGTGCCAGCAGCGATGCTCGACAGAACACTGAAGCTTTCTTT. The entire variable domain, with the rest obtained from reference TRBV2 and TRBJ1-1, is as follows: EPEVTQTPSHQVTQMGQEVILRCVPISNHLYFYWYRQILGQKVEFLVSFYNNEISEKSEIFDDQFSVERPDGSNFTLKIRSTKLEDSAMYFCASSDARQNTEAFFGQGTRLTVV.

The chain employs TRBV19 and TRBJ1-5, with 9 positions matching TRBD1. Germline V lookup: CDR1 LNHDA, CDR2 SQIVND (reference sequence). The CDR3 has 16 residues. V lost 5 bases and J lost 5; bases outside the gene matches: 10. The CDR3 DNA reads TGTGCCAGTAGTTGGGACAGGGTAAATTCGCATCAGCCCCAGCATTTT. Translating it yields CASSWDRVNSHQPQHF.